These 18 T cell receptor beta chains were all obtained from the same sample, sequenced in a study of cytomegalovirus exposure and HLA in healthy donors (TCRdb year 2017). Receptor amplification or capture employed the immunoSEQ multiplex PCR assay. For the multiplex PCR, a mixture combining 60 forward primers for TCR Vbeta segments and 13 reverse primers for TCR Jbeta segments was used. Held by TCRdb, this immuneACCESS table contains in-frame sequences only and omits some clones. Under half of the omission traces to an unresolved V gene where checked; the cause of the rest is unknown. For this sample the table gives about 50,000 clones, of which approximately 72% were detected only once. The ten most abundant clones make up more than 9% of the sample. Source material: PBMCs. The receptor source for this set is a woman between 45 and 60 years old in good health and CMV-seronegative.

This rearrangement joins TRBV29-1 to TRBJ1-2; 9 bases are a match to TRBD1. CDR1 is SQVTM and CDR2 is ANQGSEA in the germline V gene. The ends lost 6 bases at V and 4 bases at J; junction bases unmatched: 21. This CDR3 is built from 18 residues. The CDR3 nucleotides are TGCAGCGTCCCCGTGGGGGACAGGGTATACCGTGGCGGCTATGGCTACACCTTC. Amino acids: CSVPVGDRVYRGGYGYTF.

The J gene is TRBJ2-7, the V gene TRBV7-9, with D tentatively TRBD1 (6 bases). The CDR3 is made up of 14 amino acids. Germline V lookup: CDR1 SEHNR, CDR2 FQNEAQ (reference sequence). Trimming left V 3 bases short and J 3 bases short, with 12 bases between. The CDR3, as DNA: TGTGCCAGCAGCTTTGGACAGTTCCTCTACGAGCAGTACTTC. It codes for CASSFGQFLYEQYF.

This rearrangement joins TRBV19 to TRBJ1-4; 8 bases fit TRBD1. This CDR3 region has 20 residues. Trimming at V came to 2 bases and at J to 8 bases, leaving 22 bases not matched to a gene. CDR1 LNHDA and CDR2 SQIVND come from the germline V gene (reference sequence). CDR3 DNA sequence: TGTGCCAGTAGTATAAAAGGGACAGGATTACTTGGGGCACAGACGGAAAAACTGTTTTTT. It translates to CASSIKGTGLLGAQTEKLFF.

In this sample, this clone turned up a few times. The chain has TRBV19 and TRBJ2-7; D might be TRBD1 (6 bases). V lost 1 base and J lost 5, with 9 bases in between. This CDR3 spans 13 amino acids. From germline, CDR1 is LNHDA and CDR2 SQIVND (reference sequence). CDR3 sequence (DNA): TGTGCCAGTAGTATAGTAGGGGGAGACGAGCAGTACTTC. It codes for CASSIVGGDEQYF.

In its sample, this clone was seen a few times. The chain carries TRBV28 and TRBJ2-5; the match to TRBD1 covers 10 bases. The end of the DNA fits TRBJ2-7 better, so the J call may be wrong. The germline V gene has CDR1 MDHEN and CDR2 SYDVKM. This CDR3 has 14 amino acids. CDR3 region: CASTPDRGMHEQYF. The CDR3 nucleotides read TGTGCCAGCACTCCGGACAGGGGGATGCACGAGCAGTACTTC.

The rearrangement links TRBV30 to TRBJ1-5; possible D gene TRBD1, 5 bases. The V end was cut by 1 base, the J end by 5 bases, with 9 bases between. CDR3 length equals 13 residues. CDR1 and CDR2 from the germline V gene are GTSNPN and SVGIG (reference sequence). CDR3 residues: CAWSDRTDQPQHF. CDR3 nucleotides: TGTGCCTGGAGTGACAGGACCGATCAGCCCCAGCATTTT.

This clone was detected a few times. This chain uses TRBV9 with TRBJ2-3, with unresolved D. CDR1 is SGDLS, CDR2 YYNGEE, per germline. V lost 3 bases to trimming and J lost 4 bases, with 12 bases between them. The CDR3 totals 14 residues. DNA for the CDR3: TGTGCCAGCAGCGCTGGTTGGAGCTCAGATACGCAGTATTTT. As protein: CASSAGWSSDTQYF.

This clone was counted only a few times. This rearrangement joins TRBV6-4 to TRBJ1-5; a weak D match, TRBD1 (5 bases). The CDR3 spans 17 residues. In germline, CDR1 is MRHNA, CDR2 SNTAGT. Trimming removed 1 base at V and 0 bases at J, with 13 bases between. CDR3 in amino acids: CASSDYPRAHSNQPQHF. Here the CDR3 DNA reads TGTGCCAGCAGTGACTACCCCAGGGCTCATAGCAATCAGCCCCAGCATTTT.

The chain couples TRBV19 to TRBJ1-6; 11 bases map to TRBD1. CDR3 length equals 15 residues. Germline V gives CDR1 LNHDA, CDR2 SQIVND (reference sequence). The V and J ends lost 6 bases and 9 bases, in that order; junction bases with no gene match: 7. The CDR3 region is CASRRGQGGSSPLHF. The CDR3 nucleotides are TGTGCCAGTAGAAGGGGACAGGGGGGGAGTTCACCCCTCCACTTT. Full variable domain (outside the CDR3, taken from reference TRBV19 and TRBJ1-6): DGGITQSPKYLFRKEGQNVTLSCEQNLNHDAMYWYRQDPGQGLRLIYYSQIVNDFQKGDIAEGYSVSREKKESFPLTVTSAQKNPTAFYLCASRRGQGGSSPLHFGNGTRLTVT.

The chain combines TRBV4-3 with TRBJ1-6; 7 bases are a match to TRBD1. Losses at the gene ends were 5 bases for V and 4 bases for J; bases not matched to a gene: 8. Germline-derived CDR1 and CDR2 are LGHNA and YSLEER. This CDR3 is 16 amino acids long. The CDR3 DNA follows: TGCGCCAGCAGCAACATCGTGGGACAGTATAATTCACCCCTCCACTTT. Translation gives CASSNIVGQYNSPLHF.

In its sample, this clone was seen a few times. The chain has TRBV9 and TRBJ1-2, with TRBD1 as a possible D gene (5 bases). From germline, CDR1 is SGDLS and CDR2 YYNGEE. V lost 0 bases and J lost 7, with 13 bases in between. The CDR3 loop spans 14 amino acids. CDR3 sequence reads: CASSVVKGLGGYTF. CDR3 nucleotide sequence: TGTGCCAGCAGCGTAGTAAAGGGGTTGGGTGGCTACACCTTC. Together with reference TRBV9 and TRBJ1-2, the CDR3 gives the full variable domain: DSGVTQTPKHLITATGQRVTLRCSPRSGDLSVYWYQQSLDQGLQFLIQYYNGEERAKGNILERFSAQQFPDLHSELNLSSLELGDSALYFCASSVVKGLGGYTFGSGTRLTVV.

The chain employs TRBV28 and TRBJ2-3; the D gene is possibly TRBD1 (6 bases). V dropped 7 bases and J dropped 0 bases, with 14 bases sitting between them. The germline gives CDR1 MDHEN, CDR2 SYDVKM. CDR3 length: 15 amino acids. The CDR3 DNA reads TGTGCCAGCACCCCCCTTGGACAGAGCACAGATACGCAGTATTTT. Residues: CASTPLGQSTDTQYF.

The CDR3 loop reads CASGGGPGNTIYF. The CDR3 bases are TGTGCCAGCGGGGGGGGACCTGGAAACACCATATATTTT. V and J are TRBV6-5 and TRBJ1-3, with a weak D call TRBD1 (5 bases). Trimming removed 8 bases at V and 2 bases at J, with 10 bases between. Germline V gives CDR1 MNHEY, CDR2 SVGAGI. This CDR3 has 13 amino acids.

The chain couples TRBV7-6 to TRBJ2-2, with 9 positions matching TRBD1. With 4 bases clipped from V and 4 bases from J, the junction kept 4 bases outside the gene matches. Germline CDR1 reads SGHVS; CDR2 reads FNYEAQ. The CDR3 length is 15 residues. As DNA, the CDR3 is TGTGCCAGCAGCTGGGGACAGGGAGGCACCGGGGAGCTGTTTTTT. Protein product: CASSWGQGGTGELFF.

This clone showed up just a few times. The chain employs TRBV7-2 and TRBJ2-3; TRBD2 aligns across 9 bases. The CDR3 extends over 16 amino acids. Germline CDR1 SGHTA, CDR2 FQGNSA. V lost 1 base to trimming and J lost 5 bases; unmatched junction nucleotides: 7. The CDR3 coding sequence is TGTGCCAGCAGCTTAGTCGGTAGCGGGGGCGTAGATACGCAGTATTTT. Protein sequence: CASSLVGSGGVDTQYF.

This clone showed up just once. The chain employs TRBV11-2 and TRBJ2-7, with 11 positions matching TRBD1. This CDR3 is built from 14 residues. Germline loops: CDR1 SGHAT, CDR2 FQNNGV. V lost 3 bases, J lost 6 bases, and 4 bases stayed unmatched. The CDR3 nucleotides read TGTGCCAGCAGCTTTTGGGACAGGGGGGTCGAGCAGTACTTC. Translating it yields CASSFWDRGVEQYF.

The rearrangement links TRBV7-2 to TRBJ1-2; 7 nucleotides match TRBD1. V was clipped by 7 bases and J by 4 bases; unmatched bases: 9. CDR1 and CDR2 from the germline V gene are SGHTA and FQGNSA. This CDR3 region has 14 residues. DNA of the CDR3: TGTGCCAGCAACCCTATGGGACAGCTCTATGGCTACACCTTC. Its translation: CASNPMGQLYGYTF.

The chain joins TRBV18 to TRBJ1-2, with D tentatively TRBD1 (5 bases). The CDR3 contains 13 residues. Trimming shortened V by 2 bases and J by 5 bases, and 9 bases separated the two germline ends. Germline-derived CDR1 and CDR2 are KGHSH and LQKENI. CDR3 nucleotides: TGTGCCAGCTCACCAGACAGTCAATATGGCTACACCTTC. Amino acids: CASSPDSQYGYTF.